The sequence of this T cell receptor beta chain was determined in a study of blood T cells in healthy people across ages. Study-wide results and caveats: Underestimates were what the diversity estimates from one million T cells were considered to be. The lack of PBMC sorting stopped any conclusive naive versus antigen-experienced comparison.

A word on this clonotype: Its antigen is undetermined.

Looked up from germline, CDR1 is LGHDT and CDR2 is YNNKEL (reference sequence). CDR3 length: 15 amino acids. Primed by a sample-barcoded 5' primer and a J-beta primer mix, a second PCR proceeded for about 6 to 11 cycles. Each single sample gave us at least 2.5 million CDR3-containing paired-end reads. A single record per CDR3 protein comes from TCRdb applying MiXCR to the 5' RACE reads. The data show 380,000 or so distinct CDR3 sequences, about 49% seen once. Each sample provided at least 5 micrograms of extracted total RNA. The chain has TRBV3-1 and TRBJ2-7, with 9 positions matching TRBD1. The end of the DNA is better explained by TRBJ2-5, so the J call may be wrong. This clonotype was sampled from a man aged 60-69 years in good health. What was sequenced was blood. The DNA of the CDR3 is TGTGCCAGCAGCACCCCGACAGGGGGCCAAGAGACCCAGTACTTC. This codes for CASSTPTGGQETQYF.